What follows are 6 T cell receptor beta chains derived from one specimen sequenced in a study of blood T cells in healthy people across ages. For the second PCR, which ran for roughly 6 to 12 cycles, a sample-barcoded 5' primer and a J-beta primer mix were used. TCRdb reanalysed the 5' RACE reads using MiXCR and keeps one entry per CDR3 protein. The profile shows 550,000 to 750,000 distinct CDR3 sequences, under 25% of them singletons. Sequenced input: blood. These receptor sequences come from a man aged 65 to 85 in good health.

The rearrangement links TRBV5-1 to TRBJ1-1; 8 bases agree with TRBD1. The CDR3 runs to 13 residues. Unmatched junction bases numbered 5, after V lost 5 bases and J lost 5 bases. Germline lookup yields CDR1 SGHRS and CDR2 YFSETQ. CDR3 DNA sequence: TGCGCCAGCAGAGCCGGGACAGGTACTGAAGCTTTCTTT. It encodes CASRAGTGTEAFF.

The chain has TRBV3-1 and TRBJ1-1, with D hard to call. V lost 2 bases and J 6 bases, leaving 13 bases between the germline ends. The CDR3 consists of 14 residues. Germline V gene data show CDR1 as LGHDT and CDR2 as YNNKEL (reference sequence). In DNA form, the CDR3 reads TGTGCCAGCAGCCAAATTTCGGGAGAATCTGAAGCTTTCTTT. Its translation: CASSQISGESEAFF.

In this sample, this clonotype turned up a few times. The chain carries TRBV21-1 and TRBJ2-5; TRBD2, the D gene given by the table, was not confirmed from the DNA. TRBV21-1 is given as a pseudogene. CDR3 length equals 18 residues. The CDR3 loop reads CASSTTYRLAGRRETQYF. Written as DNA, the CDR3 is TGTGCCAGCAGCACCACATACCGACTAGCGGGAAGACGGGAGACCCAGTACTTC.

The chain carries TRBV6-6 and TRBJ2-3, with D perhaps TRBD1 (6 bases). V lost 6 bases to trimming and J lost 4 bases, with 11 bases between them. The germline V gene encodes CDR1 MNHNY and CDR2 SVGAGI (reference sequence). The CDR3 loop spans 13 amino acids. CDR3 loop: CASRTSGADTQYF. DNA for the CDR3: TGTGCCAGCAGGACCTCAGGGGCAGATACGCAGTATTTT.

V is TRBV20-1 and J is TRBJ2-1; TRBD2 might be the D (6 bases). CDR1 is DFQATT and CDR2 is SNEGSKA in the germline V gene (reference sequence). CDR3 length equals 12 residues. Trimming cost V 4 bases and J 10 bases, with 14 bases left between them. CDR3 sequence reads: CSATGRIGEQFF. CDR3 bases: TGCAGTGCTACCGGGAGAATTGGAGAGCAGTTCTTC.

This clonotype was seen more than once but under ten times. The chain recombines TRBV11-1 with TRBJ2-3, with 11 bases aligning to TRBD2. The CDR3 loop spans 16 amino acids. The V and J ends lost 5 bases and 1 base, in that order; junction bases with no gene match: 5. Per the germline V gene, CDR1 is SGHAT and CDR2 is FQDESV (reference sequence). This CDR3 reads CASSITSGRGTDTQYF. The CDR3 nucleotides read TGTGCCAGCAGCATCACTAGCGGGAGAGGCACAGATACGCAGTATTTT.